This T cell receptor beta chain was sequenced for a study of a mutant IDH1 vaccine in newly diagnosed glioma. Study-level background: The sex distribution of treated patients was roughly 62% male and roughly 38% female, with a mean age of roughly 40 years.

Sequenced by immunoSEQ multiplex PCR; TCRdb stores in-frame clones only, minus some. The sample includes around 50,000 clones, roughly 89% of them seen just once. The time point here: baseline, week 1 (first vaccination visit). Described treatment: pre-vaccination baseline after standard-of-care therapy. The material sequenced was PBMCs, taken from a glioma patient treated with radiotherapy, temozolomide or both. The clonotype was recovered from a man aged 40-49 years with glioma.

The CDR3 reads CASRLDQRDTQYF. The CDR3, as DNA: TGTGCCAGCAGATTGGATCAACGAGATACGCAGTATTTT. The chain recombines TRBV28 with TRBJ2-3; D unresolved. The CDR3 spans 13 residues. The germline V gene encodes CDR1 MDHEN and CDR2 SYDVKM. Trimming left V 6 bases short and J 5 bases short, with 12 bases between.